Following are 3 T cell receptor beta chains from one sample sequenced in a study of identical twins. TCRdb redid the calling of the 5' RACE reads with MiXCR, one entry per CDR3 protein. This table holds roughly 690,000 distinct CDR3 sequences, approximately 6.1% found once. Input material: naive T cells sorted from blood. The receptors originated from a man aged 18 to 29 in good health.

This clonotype was seen many times. V gene TRBV5-1 combines with J gene TRBJ2-1; TRBD1 agrees at 9 bases. Germline CDR1 and CDR2: SGHRS and YFSETQ. V trimming: 3 bases; J trimming: 2 bases; junction bases outside the gene matches: 6. This CDR3 has 16 amino acids. The CDR3, as DNA: TGCGCCAGCAGCTCCTCCCGGGACAGGGCCTACAATGAGCAGTTCTTC. Translation: CASSSSRDRAYNEQFF.

The rearrangement links TRBV5-1 to TRBJ2-1, with 11 bases aligning to TRBD1. Germline V gives CDR1 SGHRS, CDR2 YFSETQ. This CDR3 is built from 14 residues. V shed 4 bases and J 6 bases; nucleotides not matched to a gene: 3. In DNA form, the CDR3 reads TGCGCCAGCAGCGAGGGACAGGGGGGCAATGAGCAGTTCTTC. Its translation: CASSEGQGGNEQFF.

Many counts were recorded for this clonotype. The chain uses TRBV10-3 and TRBJ1-2, with 8 bases identical to TRBD1. Germline assignment: CDR1 ENHRY and CDR2 SYGVKD. CDR3 length: 14 amino acids. V trimming: 6 bases; J trimming: 0 bases; junction bases outside the gene matches: 3. As DNA, the CDR3 is TGTGCCATCAGCCCACAGGGGGCTAACTATGGCTACACCTTC. Protein: CAISPQGANYGYTF.